The rows below give T cell receptor beta chains drawn from one sample of a study of blood T cell repertoires in COVID-19. Method: immunoSEQ multiplex PCR; TCRdb's copy keeps in-frame clones and lacks some. The profile shows around 65,000 clones, 75% to 85% of them singletons. The sample consisted of peripheral blood. These receptor sequences come from a human donor in a cohort sampled during active COVID-19. The CDR3 runs from the conserved cysteine through the conserved F or W. The D gene is left open where the match is weak. Size is stated for part of the rows, as once, few or many counts, or as a class when the clone is expanded.

. | TRBJ1-1 | TRBV3-1/TRBV3-2 | TRBD1 | CASSPRTGTLAEAFF | TGTGCCAGCAGCCCTCGGACAGGGACTCTTGCTGAAGCTTTCTTT
. | TRBJ1-2 | TRBV2 | TRBD1 | CASSETGDSGYGYTF | TGTGCCAGCAGCGAGACAGGGGATTCCGGCTATGGCTACACCTTC
. | TRBJ1-2 | TRBV3-1/TRBV3-2 | . | CASSPGVGFVYTF | TGTGCCAGCAGCCCGGGGGTCGGATTTGTCTACACCTTC
. | TRBJ2-6 | TRBV7-8 | . | CASSGRQLYYSGANVLTF | TGTGCCAGCAGCGGACGACAGTTATACTACTCTGGGGCCAACGTCCTGACTTTC
. | TRBJ2-2 | TRBV11-2 | TRBD1 | CASSSRDRGYTGELFF | TGTGCCAGCAGCTCCCGGGACAGGGGTTACACCGGGGAGCTGTTTTTT
. | TRBJ2-5 | TRBV11-2 | TRBD2 | CASSYSGASGGGETQYF | TGTGCCAGCAGCTACTCGGGAGCTAGCGGGGGAGGTGAGACCCAGTACTTC
once | TRBJ1-2 | TRBV25-1 | . | CASSEWTKGLYGYTF | TGTGCCAGCAGTGAATGGACTAAGGGACTCTATGGCTACACCTTC
. | TRBJ2-6 | TRBV28 | . | CASSFFGANVLTF | TGTGCCAGCAGTTTCTTTGGGGCCAACGTCCTGACTTTC
. | TRBJ1-2 | TRBV28 | . | CASSFWGDYGYTF | TGTGCCAGCAGTTTCTGGGGGGACTATGGCTACACCTTC
. | TRBJ2-3 | TRBV9 | TRBD2 | CASSVDWGLAGGPRTDTQYF | TGTGCCAGCAGCGTAGACTGGGGACTAGCGGGGGGGCCGCGCACAGATACGCAGTATTTT
. | TRBJ2-3 | TRBV6-6 | . | CASSYSNPGSTDTQYF | TGTGCCAGCAGTTACTCGAATCCGGGTAGCACAGATACGCAGTATTTT
. | TRBJ1-6 | TRBV6-4 | TRBD1 | CASSGGQGDSPLHF | TGTGCCAGCAGTGGAGGACAGGGAGATTCACCCCTCCACTTT
. | TRBJ2-3 | TRBV3-1/TRBV3-2 | TRBD2 | CASSQATPAGLAGGRPSTDTQYF | TGTGCCAGCAGCCAAGCAACCCCCGCGGGACTAGCGGGGGGCCGTCCTAGCACAGATACGCAGTATTTT
. | TRBJ2-3 | TRBV24-1 | . | CATSFDWRTDTQYF | TGTGCCACCAGTTTCGACTGGCGCACAGATACGCAGTATTTT
. | TRBJ1-4 | TRBV6-1 | . | CASSEEVGSGLLF | TGTGCCAGCAGTGAAGAAGTTGGCTCAGGGCTCCTTTTT
. | TRBJ2-1 | TRBV5-1 | . | CASRPTLLGENNEQFF | TGCGCCAGCAGACCCACCCTACTGGGCGAGAACAATGAGCAGTTCTTC
. | TRBJ2-3 | TRBV27 | TRBD1 | CASSPGQGIATDTQYF | TGTGCCAGCAGTCCCGGACAGGGGATCGCCACAGATACGCAGTATTTT
once | TRBJ1-4 | TRBV6-1 | . | CASSERGQGTANEKLFF | TGTGCCAGCAGTGAAAGAGGTCAGGGGACCGCAAATGAAAAACTGTTTTTT
. | TRBJ2-7 | TRBV9 | . | CASSARLPETEQYF | TGTGCCAGCAGCGCAAGACTTCCTGAGACGGAGCAGTACTTC
. | TRBJ1-4 | TRBV27 | . | CASSPRGRQRNEKLFF | TGTGCCAGCAGTCCCCGTGGGAGGCAGCGTAATGAAAAACTGTTTTTT
once | TRBJ1-3 | TRBV11-2 | . | CASSLVGTGNTIYF | TGTGCCAGCAGCTTGGTCGGGACTGGAAACACCATATATTTT
. | TRBJ2-1 | TRBV29-1 | TRBD1 | CSVEGQGVYNEQFF | TGCAGCGTCGAAGGACAGGGGGTTTACAATGAGCAGTTCTTC
. | TRBJ1-4 | TRBV7-8 | . | CASSLYTREKLFF | TGTGCCAGCAGCCTCTACACCAGGGAAAAACTGTTTTTT
. | TRBJ1-2 | TRBV6-5 | TRBD1 | CASRRGQIPGYTF | TGTGCCAGCAGGAGGGGACAGATTCCTGGCTACACCTTC
. | TRBJ2-5 | TRBV6-5 | TRBD1 | CASRRRRDRQETQYF | TGTGCCAGCAGGCGAAGAAGGGACAGACAAGAGACCCAGTACTTC
. | TRBJ2-5 | TRBV3-1/TRBV3-2 | TRBD1 | CASSQFGQGVRETQYF | TGTGCCAGCAGCCAATTCGGACAGGGGGTACGGGAGACCCAGTACTTC
. | TRBJ1-4 | TRBV2 | . | CANGDGEKLFF | TGTGCCAACGGAGACGGTGAAAAACTGTTTTTT
. | TRBJ2-5 | TRBV6-2/TRBV6-3 | TRBD2 | CASSYEASGGTRETQYF | TGTGCCAGCAGTTACGAGGCTAGCGGGGGAACTCGGGAGACCCAGTACTTC
few | TRBJ2-1 | TRBV2 | TRBD2 | CASCGLANNEQFF | TGTGCCAGCTGCGGACTAGCGAACAATGAGCAGTTCTTC
. | TRBJ2-3 | TRBV2 | . | CASSEDVQVGNTQYF | TGTGCCAGCAGTGAAGATGTACAGGTTGGGAATACGCAGTATTTT
. | TRBJ1-2 | TRBV19 | . | CASNHRNLLYGYTF | TGTGCCAGTAACCACAGGAACCTCCTCTATGGCTACACCTTC
once | TRBJ2-7 | TRBV7-6 | TRBD1 | CASSRTGQDNYEQYF | TGTGCCAGCAGCCGAACCGGACAGGATAACTACGAGCAGTACTTC
. | TRBJ2-3 | TRBV6-2/TRBV6-3 | . | CASSYGPTDTQYF | TGTGCCAGCAGTTATGGCCCTACAGATACGCAGTATTTT
. | TRBJ2-1 | TRBV27 | . | CASRETETYNEQFF | TGTGCCAGCAGGGAGACAGAAACATACAATGAGCAGTTCTTC
. | TRBJ2-6 | TRBV18 | TRBD2 | CASSPKGLAGPTGANVLTF | TGTGCCAGCTCACCTAAAGGACTAGCGGGACCGACTGGGGCCAACGTCCTGACTTTC